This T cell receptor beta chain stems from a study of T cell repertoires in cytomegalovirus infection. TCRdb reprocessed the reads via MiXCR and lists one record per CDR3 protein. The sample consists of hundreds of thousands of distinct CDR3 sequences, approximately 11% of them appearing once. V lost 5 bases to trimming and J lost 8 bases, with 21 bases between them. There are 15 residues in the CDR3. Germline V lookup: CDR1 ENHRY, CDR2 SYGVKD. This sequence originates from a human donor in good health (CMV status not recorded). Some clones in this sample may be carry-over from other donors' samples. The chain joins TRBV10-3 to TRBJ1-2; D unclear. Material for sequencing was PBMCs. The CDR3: CAISQGRSSAEGYTF. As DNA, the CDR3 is TGTGCCATCAGTCAAGGACGTTCTTCGGCTGAAGGCTACACCTTC.